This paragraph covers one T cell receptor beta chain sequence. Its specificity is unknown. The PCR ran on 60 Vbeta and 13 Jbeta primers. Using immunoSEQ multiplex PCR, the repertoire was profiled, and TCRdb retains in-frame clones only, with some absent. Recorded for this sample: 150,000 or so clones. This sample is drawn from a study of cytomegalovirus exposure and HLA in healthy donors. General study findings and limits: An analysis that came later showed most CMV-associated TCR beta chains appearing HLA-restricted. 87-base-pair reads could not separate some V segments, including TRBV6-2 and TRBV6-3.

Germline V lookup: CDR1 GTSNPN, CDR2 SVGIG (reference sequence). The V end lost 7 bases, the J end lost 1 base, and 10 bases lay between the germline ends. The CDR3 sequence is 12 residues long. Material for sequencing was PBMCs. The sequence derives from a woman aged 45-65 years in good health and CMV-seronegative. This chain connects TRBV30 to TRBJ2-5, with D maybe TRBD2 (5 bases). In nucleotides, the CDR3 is TGTGCCTCCACTAGGCCCCAAGAGACCCAGTACTTC. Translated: CASTRPQETQYF.